The TCR beta chain under discussion was sequenced for a study of PD-L1 blockade in urothelial cancer. In the study overall: Specimens of blood held a median count of roughly 140,000 T cells.

Described time point: pretreatment peripheral blood. Patients presented with locally advanced or metastatic urothelial carcinoma. Synthetic TCR analog templates were added to each PCR reaction. TCRdb's table, derived via immunoSEQ multiplex PCR, lists solely in-frame clones and lacks some. The sample contains some 66,000 clones, around 85% of which appear only once. Germline V gene lookup returns CDR1 MNHNS and CDR2 SASEGT. This CDR3 comprises 12 residues. The V gene lost 1 base and the J gene lost 5 bases, with 3 bases spanning the gap. V and J are TRBV6-1 and TRBJ2-1, with D hard to call. This specimen was PBMCs, taken around atezolizumab (anti-PD-L1) treatment. This TCR was recovered from a man aged 60 to 75 with urothelial cancer. The CDR3 loop reads CASSEDNNEQFF. In DNA form, the CDR3 reads TGTGCCAGCAGTGAAGATAACAATGAGCAGTTCTTC.